Shown below are 30 T cell receptor beta chains from a single sample sequenced in a study of vaccination and CD4 T cells after COVID-19. Antigen specificity for these receptors is unknown. Treatment reported: approximately nine-day PBMC culture with coronavirus spike peptide pools or control peptides (ViraFEST assay). Scientists ran DNA taken from cultured CD4+ T cells through the Oncomine TCR Beta short-read assay for sequencing. Via MiXCR, TCRdb re-called the PCR reads, giving one row per CDR3 protein. Of about 19,000 distinct CDR3 sequences in the sample, around two fifths were seen once. The sequenced material came from cultured CD4+ T cells from blood. Receptor source: a human donor with COVID-19.

This chain uses TRBV10-2 with TRBJ2-5; 12 nucleotides agree with TRBD2. Germline V gives CDR1 WSHSY, CDR2 SAAADI. The junction had 13 bases not matched to a gene; V was cut back by 6 bases and J by 2 bases. This CDR3 comprises 18 residues. The CDR3 sequence: CASRRGLAGGQGQETQYF. CDR3 DNA: TGCGCCAGCAGGAGGGGGCTAGCGGGGGGGCAGGGGCAAGAGACCCAGTACTTC.

On this clonotype: The conserved phenylalanine or tryptophan is not found at the CDR3 terminus, so this likely reflects a read error. The chain combines TRBV18 with TRBJ2-1; TRBD1 matches 9 bases. J was trimmed by 5 bases and V by 3 bases; bases with no gene match: 8. Per germline, CDR1 KGHSH and CDR2 LQKENI. The CDR3 consists of 16 residues. The CDR3 reads CASSPSTGGLHNEQFS. The CDR3 DNA follows: TGTGCCAGCTCACCTTCGACAGGGGGGTTACACAATGAGCAGTTCTCC.

By proportion, this clonotype is medium-sized. V usage is TRBV11-3 and J usage is TRBJ2-7; D not certain. The CDR3 loop spans 15 amino acids. Germline V CDR1 and CDR2: SGHNT, YENEEA. V lost 5 bases and J 0 bases, leaving 14 bases between the germline ends. Here the CDR3 DNA reads TGTGCCAGCAGCAAAGGAGCGTCAAGCTCCTACGAGCAGTACTTC. Protein sequence: CASSKGASSSYEQYF.

This clonotype has more than one count but fewer than ten. The chain combines TRBV20-1 with TRBJ2-3, with D perhaps TRBD2 (5 bases). CDR3 length equals 16 residues. V dropped 6 bases and J dropped 0 bases, with 19 bases sitting between them. Germline values: CDR1 DFQATT, CDR2 SNEGSKA (reference sequence). CDR3 nucleotides: TGCAGTGCAACTCTCCCGAGGACTGGGAGCACAGATACGCAGTATTTT. Amino acid sequence: CSATLPRTGSTDTQYF.

There are a few counts of this clonotype. This chain connects TRBV11-3 to TRBJ2-7; 7 bases are a match to TRBD1. The J segment lost 4 bases and the V segment lost 3 bases, leaving 9 bases of the junction unmatched. CDR3 length: 15 residues. Germline lookup yields CDR1 SGHNT and CDR2 YENEEA. The CDR3 DNA reads TGTGCCAGCAGCTTGGAGACAGGGACGGGTTACGAGCAGTACTTC. Translation: CASSLETGTGYEQYF.

V usage is TRBV10-3 and J usage is TRBJ2-2, with D perhaps matching TRBD1 (6 bases). The CDR3 totals 14 residues. Germline values: CDR1 ENHRY, CDR2 SYGVKD. Trimming took off 10 bases at V and 7 bases at J, with 19 bases between the two ends. As DNA, the CDR3 is TGTGCCAGCGTGAGTGTGGGGGCTGGCGGGGAGCTGTTTTTT. Translated, it gives CASVSVGAGGELFF.

In its sample, this clonotype was seen a few times. The chain uses TRBV2 and TRBJ1-4; D remains unclear. CDR3 length: 13 residues. The germline V gene has CDR1 SNHLY and CDR2 FYNNEI. V shed 10 bases and J shed 8 bases, with 17 bases lying between them. CDR3 region: CAIARRRGEKLFF. The CDR3 region has the DNA TGTGCCATAGCACGGAGGCGAGGGGAAAAACTGTTTTTT.

This clonotype was detected a few times. This rearrangement joins TRBV6-5 to TRBJ2-3, with 13 nucleotides matching TRBD2. Germline V gives CDR1 MNHEY, CDR2 SVGAGI. The length of the CDR3 is 16 residues. The ends lost 0 bases at V and 5 bases at J; junction bases unmatched: 2. CDR3 bases: TGTGCCAGCAGTTACTCCCGACTAGCGGGGGGAGATACGCAGTATTTT. Its protein product is CASSYSRLAGGDTQYF.

The genes are TRBV4-3 and TRBJ2-3, with 9 bases fitting TRBD1. The germline V gene has CDR1 LGHNA and CDR2 YSLEER. The trim removed 0 bases at V and 3 bases at J, leaving 4 bases unmatched. CDR3 length equals 16 residues. The DNA of the CDR3 is TGCGCCAGCAGCCAAGATCAGGGGACAGGGACAGATACGCAGTATTTT. Amino acid sequence: CASSQDQGTGTDTQYF.

This chain's CDR3 is CASSFGTAGFSYEQYF. The CDR3 DNA follows: TGTGCCAGCAGCTTCGGGACGGCAGGGTTCTCCTACGAGCAGTACTTC. The rearrangement links TRBV7-6 to TRBJ2-7; tentatively, D is TRBD1 or TRBD2 (5 bases each). The germline gives CDR1 SGHVS, CDR2 FNYEAQ. This CDR3 has 16 amino acids. The ends were cut back, 3 bases at V and 0 bases at J, with 15 bases in the middle.

Comments on this clonotype: The missing conserved phenylalanine or tryptophan at the end of this CDR3 makes a read error likely. The chain joins TRBV5-4 to TRBJ2-3; 9 bases line up with TRBD1. The CDR3 spans 15 residues. CDR1 is SGHNT and CDR2 is YYREEE in the germline V gene (reference sequence). J gave up 6 bases and V 3 bases, and 8 bases lay outside the gene matches. The CDR3 sequence: CASSSRDRVVDTQYY. Here the CDR3 DNA reads TGTGCCAGCAGCTCCCGGGACAGGGTAGTTGATACGCAGTATTAT.

The genes are TRBV6-1 and TRBJ1-1; tentatively, D is TRBD1 (6 bases). This CDR3 is 14 amino acids long. Per germline, CDR1 MNHNS and CDR2 SASEGT. Trimming pared 7 bases from V and 2 bases from J, leaving 14 bases between. The CDR3 loop is CASNDWGQNTEAFF. CDR3 nucleotides: TGTGCCAGCAATGACTGGGGGCAAAACACTGAAGCTTTCTTT.

This clonotype qualifies as medium-sized. V usage is TRBV11-2 and J usage is TRBJ1-5; 7 bases agree with TRBD1. The germline CDR1 and CDR2 sequences are SGHAT and FQNNGV. The CDR3 spans 14 residues. V lost 3 bases and J lost 6; bases outside the gene matches: 5. The CDR3 here is CASSFDRAGQPQHF. The CDR3 nucleotides are TGTGCCAGCAGCTTCGACAGGGCTGGTCAGCCCCAGCATTTT.

The chain combines TRBV20-1 with TRBJ2-2; 9 positions match TRBD1. CDR3 length equals 16 residues. Germline trimming cut 0 bases from V and 3 bases from J; bases unmatched to any gene: 5. CDR1 and CDR2 from the germline V gene are DFQATT and SNEGSKA (reference sequence). The CDR3 bases are TGCAGTGCTAGAGATTTTCGACAGGGGGACACCGGGGAGCTGTTTTTT. Translated, it gives CSARDFRQGDTGELFF.

The V gene is TRBV20-1, the J gene TRBJ2-1; D is perhaps TRBD1 or TRBD2 (5 bases each). With 5 bases removed from V and 0 bases from J, the gap between germline ends came to 17 bases. Germline assignment: CDR1 DFQATT and CDR2 SNEGSKA (reference sequence). This CDR3 region has 16 residues. The CDR3 is CSARDLTTVSYNEQFF. The CDR3 DNA follows: TGCAGTGCTCGGGATTTAACGACAGTCTCCTACAATGAGCAGTTCTTC.

The rearrangement joins TRBV5-8 to TRBJ2-7; D might be TRBD1 (6 bases). The V end lost 4 bases, the J end lost 6 bases, and 14 bases lay between the germline ends. This CDR3 spans 13 amino acids. In germline, CDR1 is SGHTS, CDR2 YDEGEE. The CDR3 protein is CASSRDMASEQYF. CDR3 DNA sequence: TGTGCCAGCAGCCGGGACATGGCCTCCGAGCAGTACTTC.

This clonotype was recorded a few times. V and J are TRBV28 and TRBJ1-1; 10 nucleotides align to TRBD1. The CDR3 has 17 residues. In germline, CDR1 is MDHEN, CDR2 SYDVKM. V gave up 6 bases and J gave up 3 bases; unmatched junction bases: 13. The CDR3: CASRGPMTGGRDTEAFF. The CDR3 nucleotides are TGTGCCAGCAGGGGACCCATGACAGGGGGCAGGGACACTGAAGCTTTCTTT.

This clonotype was seen a handful of times. The chain uses TRBV12-3 or TRBV12-4 and TRBJ2-6; D is undetermined. V shed 6 bases and J shed 1 base, with 4 bases lying between them. This CDR3 has 13 residues. CDR3 protein: CASSRSGANVLTF. The CDR3 coding sequence is TGTGCCAGCAGCCGGTCTGGGGCCAACGTCCTGACTTTC.

This clonotype was recorded a few times. The chain joins TRBV6-4 to TRBJ1-6; D not certain. Looked up from germline, CDR1 is MRHNA and CDR2 is SNTAGT. This CDR3 contains 13 residues. V gave up 5 bases and J gave up 10 bases, with 12 bases separating them. For the CDR3, the DNA is TGTGCCAGCAGTCCTGACATGGGGTCACCCCTCCACTTT. It codes for CASSPDMGSPLHF.

The rearrangement links TRBV10-3 to TRBJ2-7; possible D gene TRBD1, 5 bases. Germline loops: CDR1 ENHRY, CDR2 SYGVKD. V was cut by 5 bases and J by 1 base, with 9 bases left in between. The CDR3 spans 13 residues. The CDR3 is CAISQTVSYEQYF. As DNA, the CDR3 is TGTGCCATCAGTCAGACAGTGTCCTACGAGCAGTACTTC.

The CDR3 DNA reads TGTGCCAGCACCGGGACAGGGGAGTCTGGAAACACCATATATTTT. Its translation is CASTGTGESGNTIYF. The chain is built from TRBV21-1 and TRBJ1-3; TRBD1, the table's D call, was not compared with the DNA. TRBV21-1 is shown as a pseudogene. This CDR3 has 15 amino acids.

This chain uses TRBV29-1 with TRBJ2-6; D uncertain. Germline V gives CDR1 SQVTM, CDR2 ANQGSEA. V was trimmed by 4 bases and J by 1 base, leaving 8 bases between them. The CDR3 contains 14 residues. This CDR3 is CSVVGSSGANVLTF. In DNA form, the CDR3 reads TGCAGCGTTGTGGGTAGTTCTGGGGCCAACGTCCTGACTTTC.

This clonotype has only a few counts. This chain connects TRBV5-1 to TRBJ1-6; unclear D gene. CDR1 is SGHRS and CDR2 is YFSETQ in the germline V gene. The ends were cut back, 7 bases at V and 13 bases at J, with 18 bases in the middle. The CDR3 length is 13 residues. Here the CDR3 DNA reads TGCGCCAGCCGGACCCACTTGGGCGGGCCCCTCCACTTT. Its translation is CASRTHLGGPLHF. Full variable domain (outside the CDR3, taken from reference TRBV5-1 and TRBJ1-6): KAGVTQTPRYLIKTRGQQVTLSCSPISGHRSVSWYQQTPGQGLQFLFEYFSETQRNKGNFPGRFSGRQFSNSRSEMNVSTLELGDSALYLCASRTHLGGPLHFGNGTRLTVT.

This chain links TRBV4-3 with TRBJ1-5; no firm D call. V was pared by 0 bases and J by 6 bases, with 15 bases between. Germline V CDR1 and CDR2: LGHNA, YSLEER. The CDR3 is 16 residues long. CDR3 coding DNA: TGCGCCAGCAGCCAAGAAGGCGGGAAGTCGGGTCAGCCCCAGCATTTT. Amino acids: CASSQEGGKSGQPQHF.

The chain is built from TRBV7-2 and TRBJ2-3; 11 bases align to TRBD2. Germline V CDR1 and CDR2: SGHTA, FQGNSA. V lost 0 bases to trimming and J lost 0 bases; unmatched junction nucleotides: 8. The length of the CDR3 is 19 residues. CDR3 nucleotide sequence: TGTGCCAGCAGCTTAGCTTTTCTAGCGGGGGGTAGGAGCACAGATACGCAGTATTTT. Translated: CASSLAFLAGGRSTDTQYF.

The rearrangement joins TRBV6-1 to TRBJ2-3; 9 nucleotides line up with TRBD2. The trim removed 1 base at V and 4 bases at J, leaving 0 bases unmatched. This CDR3 is 14 amino acids long. Germline CDR1 MNHNS, CDR2 SASEGT. The CDR3 nucleotides read TGTGCCAGCAGTGAAGGACTAGCGGCAGATACGCAGTATTTT. Encoded protein: CASSEGLAADTQYF.

This clonotype has only a few counts. The CDR3, as DNA: TGCGCCAGCAGCTCCTCGCCGGGACGTAATTCACCCCTCCACTTT. Amino acid sequence: CASSSSPGRNSPLHF. J is TRBJ1-6 and V is TRBV4-1; a weak D match, TRBD1 (5 bases). CDR3 length: 15 amino acids. Germline V CDR1 and CDR2: MGHRA, YSYEKL. With 5 bases removed from V and 6 bases from J, the gap between germline ends came to 14 bases.

The V call is TRBV5-4, the J call TRBJ1-6, with D tentatively TRBD1 (5 bases). The V end lost 1 base, the J end lost 9 bases, and 14 bases lay between the germline ends. The CDR3 covers 15 residues. Germline assignment: CDR1 SGHNT and CDR2 YYREEE (reference sequence). CDR3 sequence: CASSLPGDVGSPLHF. The CDR3 coding sequence is TGTGCCAGCAGCTTGCCGGGGGATGTCGGTTCACCCCTCCACTTT.

The genes are TRBV4-2 and TRBJ1-5, with D possibly matching TRBD1 (5 bases). Trimming took off 0 bases at V and 1 base at J, with 19 bases between the two ends. The CDR3 extends over 19 amino acids. Germline CDR1 reads LGHNA; CDR2 reads YNFKEQ. For the CDR3, the DNA is TGTGCCAGCAGCCAAGAAGCGGGTTTGGGGCGCTCGAGCAATCAGCCCCAGCATTTT. The encoded protein is CASSQEAGLGRSSNQPQHF.

CDR3 nucleotides: TGTGCCATCAGTGAGGGCCAGGGCCACACCGGGGAGCTGTTTTTT. Its translation is CAISEGQGHTGELFF. The chain links TRBV10-3 to TRBJ2-2; the D gene is possibly TRBD1 (5 bases). CDR1 and CDR2 from the germline V gene are ENHRY and SYGVKD. V lost 2 bases, J lost 3 bases, and 10 bases lay in between. The CDR3 contains 15 residues.